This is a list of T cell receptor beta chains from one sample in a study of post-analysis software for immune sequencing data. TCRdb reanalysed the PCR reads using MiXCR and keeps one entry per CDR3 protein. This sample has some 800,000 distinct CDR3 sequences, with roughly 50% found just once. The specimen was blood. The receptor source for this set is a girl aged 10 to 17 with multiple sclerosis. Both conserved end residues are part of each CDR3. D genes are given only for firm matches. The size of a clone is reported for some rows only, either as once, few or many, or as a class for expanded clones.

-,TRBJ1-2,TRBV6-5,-,CASSSHDRGGYTF,TGTGCCAGCAGTTCCCACGACAGAGGCGGCTACACCTTC
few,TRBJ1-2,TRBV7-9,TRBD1,CASSLGSGGSNYGYTF,TGTGCCAGCAGCTTAGGATCAGGGGGTTCTAACTATGGCTACACCTTC
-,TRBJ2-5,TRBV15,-,CATSRVREETQYF,TGTGCCACCAGCAGAGTCAGGGAAGAGACCCAGTACTTC
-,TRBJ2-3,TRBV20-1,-,CSALHPPTDTQYF,TGCAGTGCTTTGCACCCTCCCACAGATACGCAGTATTTT
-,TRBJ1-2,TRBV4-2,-,CASSGHLGGYYGYTF,TGTGCCAGCAGCGGACATCTAGGGGGATACTATGGCTACACCTTC
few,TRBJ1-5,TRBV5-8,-,CASTLDVTGHNQPQHF,TGTGCCAGCACACTTGACGTGACAGGCCACAATCAGCCCCAGCATTTT
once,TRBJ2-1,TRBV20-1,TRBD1,CSARDQGQGYEQFF,TGCAGTGCTAGAGACCAGGGACAGGGTTACGAGCAGTTCTTC
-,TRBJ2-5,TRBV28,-,CASRPTKGPGWETQYF,TGTGCCAGCAGACCCACGAAGGGACCGGGATGGGAGACCCAGTACTTC
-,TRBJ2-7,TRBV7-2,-,CASSFMGPNEQYF,TGTGCCAGCAGCTTTATGGGGCCGAACGAGCAGTACTTC
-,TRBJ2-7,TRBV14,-,CASSQQLVSYEQYF,TGTGCCAGCAGCCAGCAACTAGTTTCCTACGAGCAGTACTTC
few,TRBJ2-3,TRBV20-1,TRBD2,CSARENGRGSTDTQYF,TGCAGTGCTAGAGAGAACGGGAGGGGGAGCACAGATACGCAGTATTTT
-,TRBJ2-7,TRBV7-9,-,CASSSAATGNTYEQYF,TGTGCCAGCAGCTCCGCCGCTACAGGGAACACCTACGAGCAGTACTTC
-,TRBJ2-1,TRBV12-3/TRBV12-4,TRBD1,CASSAMTGLGEQFF,TGTGCCAGCAGTGCCATGACAGGGCTCGGTGAGCAGTTCTTC
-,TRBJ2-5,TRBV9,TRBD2,CASSVAWAGGGQETQYF,TGTGCCAGCAGCGTAGCATGGGCGGGAGGGGGGCAAGAGACCCAGTACTTC
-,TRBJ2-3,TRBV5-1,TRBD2,CASSLASRGRVDTQYF,TGTGCCAGCAGCTTGGCCTCTCGCGGGAGGGTAGATACGCAGTATTTT
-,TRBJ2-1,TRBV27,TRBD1,CASSHGQGTYNEQFF,TGTGCCAGCAGTCACGGACAGGGCACCTACAATGAGCAGTTCTTC
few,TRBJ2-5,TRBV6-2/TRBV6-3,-,CASNPPAYF,TGTGCCAGCAACCCCCCCGCGTACTTC
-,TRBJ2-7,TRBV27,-,CASSSYDKDAYDQYF,TGTGCCAGCAGTTCCTACGATAAAGACGCCTACGATCAGTACTTC
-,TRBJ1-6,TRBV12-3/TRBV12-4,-,CASSRGSSYNSPLHF,TGTGCCAGCAGTCGGGGGAGCTCCTATAATTCACCCCTCCACTTT
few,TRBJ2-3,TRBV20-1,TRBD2,CSASGLAGASTDTQYF,TGCAGTGCTAGCGGCTTAGCGGGGGCTAGCACAGATACGCAGTATTTT
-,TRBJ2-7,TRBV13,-,CASSLAIGGSYEQYF,TGTGCCAGCAGCTTAGCCATAGGGGGTTCCTACGAGCAGTACTTC
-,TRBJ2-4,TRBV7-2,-,CASSARDRQYF,TGTGCCAGCAGCGCCCGGGACCGGCAGTACTTC
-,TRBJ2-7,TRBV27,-,CASKKGPVSPCEQYF,TGTGCCAGCAAAAAAGGCCCCGTATCTCCTTGCGAGCAGTACTTC
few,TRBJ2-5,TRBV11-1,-,CASSLAPEATQYF,TGTGCCAGCAGCTTAGCGCCTGAGGCGACCCAGTACTTC
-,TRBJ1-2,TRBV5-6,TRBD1,CASSLYGTGPNYGYTF,TGTGCCAGCAGCCTATACGGGACAGGCCCAAACTATGGCTACACCTTC
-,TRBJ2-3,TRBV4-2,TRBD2,CASSQPIYSQAGEVDTQYF,TGTGCCAGCAGCCAACCTATCTACTCACAAGCGGGAGAGGTAGATACGCAGTATTTT
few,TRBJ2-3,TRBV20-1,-,CSARSANTDTQYF,TGCAGTGCTAGGTCCGCGAACACAGATACGCAGTATTTT
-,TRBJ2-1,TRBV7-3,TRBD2,CASSGEIAGWVGNEQFF,TGTGCCAGCAGCGGGGAAATAGCGGGATGGGTTGGGAATGAGCAGTTCTTC
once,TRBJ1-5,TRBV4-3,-,CASSPTGRNQPQHF,TGCGCCAGCAGCCCAACAGGGCGGAATCAGCCCCAGCATTTT
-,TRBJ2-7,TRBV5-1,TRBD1,CASSLGRDRFIYEQYF,TGCGCCAGCAGCTTGGGACGGGACAGGTTTATCTACGAGCAGTACTTC
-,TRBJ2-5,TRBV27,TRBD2,CASKGLAGGLQETQYF,TGTGCCAGCAAGGGACTAGCGGGGGGCCTCCAAGAGACCCAGTACTTC
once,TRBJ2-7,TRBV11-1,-,CASSFTGIYYEQYF,TGTGCCAGCAGCTTTACAGGGATCTACTACGAGCAGTACTTC
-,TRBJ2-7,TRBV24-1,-,CATSDPRTGSDEQYF,TGTGCCACCAGTGATCCAAGGACTGGGTCGGACGAGCAGTACTTC
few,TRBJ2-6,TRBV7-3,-,CASSTDSSSGANVLTF,TGTGCCAGCAGCACGGACAGTAGCTCTGGGGCCAACGTCCTGACTTTC
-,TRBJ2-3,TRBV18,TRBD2,CASSPRASGSTDTQYF,TGTGCCAGCTCACCACGGGCCAGCGGGAGTACAGATACGCAGTATTTT
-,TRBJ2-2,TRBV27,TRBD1,CASGTGMNTGELFF,TGTGCCAGCGGGACAGGGATGAACACCGGGGAGCTGTTTTTT